Each of the 20 T cell receptor beta chains below was sequenced from the same sample in a study of T cell responses to AZD1222 COVID-19 vaccine. Sequencing was performed with immunoSEQ multiplex PCR; in TCRdb, only in-frame clones are kept and a portion is missing. The data show about 64,000 clones, about 80% seen once. The sequencing here drew on peripheral blood, taken 28 days after the second AZD1222 dose. All receptors derive from an adult who received the AZD1222 COVID-19 vaccine.

V gene TRBV5-1 combines with J gene TRBJ2-2, with D perhaps matching TRBD2 (5 bases). The CDR3 covers 15 residues. The V end lost 5 bases, the J end lost 0 bases, and 11 bases lay between the germline ends. Per germline, CDR1 SGHRS and CDR2 YFSETQ. The CDR3, as DNA: TGCGCCAGCAGTCCCTTCGGGGCGAACACCGGGGAGCTGTTTTTT. It encodes CASSPFGANTGELFF. Full variable domain (rest looked up from reference TRBV5-1 and TRBJ2-2): KAGVTQTPRYLIKTRGQQVTLSCSPISGHRSVSWYQQTPGQGLQFLFEYFSETQRNKGNFPGRFSGRQFSNSRSEMNVSTLELGDSALYLCASSPFGANTGELFFGEGSRLTVL.

The chain carries TRBV5-1 and TRBJ1-3; D is unresolved. The V gene's germline CDR1 is SGHRS and CDR2 YFSETQ. The V and J ends lost 4 bases and 1 base respectively, with 6 bases between them. This CDR3 is 13 amino acids long. The CDR3 DNA is TGCGCCAGCAGCGTGTCGTCTGGAAACACCATATATTTT. Amino acids: CASSVSSGNTIYF. The full variable domain, completed using reference TRBV5-1 and TRBJ1-3, is KAGVTQTPRYLIKTRGQQVTLSCSPISGHRSVSWYQQTPGQGLQFLFEYFSETQRNKGNFPGRFSGRQFSNSRSEMNVSTLELGDSALYLCASSVSSGNTIYFGEGSWLTVV.

This clone occurred a few times. The chain is built from TRBV7-9 and TRBJ1-1; D uncertain. This CDR3 has 14 residues. V lost 5 bases and J lost 0, with 10 bases in between. CDR1 is SEHNR and CDR2 is FQNEAQ in the germline V gene (reference sequence). The CDR3, as DNA: TGTGCCAGCAGCAAAGGACGGCTGAACACTGAAGCTTTCTTT. It codes for CASSKGRLNTEAFF.

The chain couples TRBV5-1 to TRBJ1-1, with 9 bases identical to TRBD1. Germline CDR1 reads SGHRS; CDR2 reads YFSETQ. CDR3 length: 13 amino acids. The trim removed 0 bases at V and 10 bases at J, leaving 4 bases unmatched. As DNA, the CDR3 is TGCGCCAGCAGCTTGGGAAACAGGGGGCCAGCTTTCTTT. Residues: CASSLGNRGPAFF.

The V gene is TRBV10-3, the J gene TRBJ1-5; D gene unclear. Germline values: CDR1 ENHRY, CDR2 SYGVKD. This CDR3 spans 13 amino acids. Trimming pared 3 bases from V and 4 bases from J, leaving 7 bases between. The CDR3 DNA reads as TGTGCCATCAGTGACCGCACTAATCAGCCCCAGCATTTT. Translation: CAISDRTNQPQHF.

This chain links TRBV7-2 with TRBJ2-1, with 7 bases lining up with TRBD2. Germline V CDR1 and CDR2: SGHTA, FQGNSA. This CDR3 spans 15 amino acids. The V segment lost 5 bases and the J segment 3 bases; nucleotides outside the gene matches: 7. CDR3 bases: TGTGCCAGCAGCCAGAGCGGGGAATACTACAATGAGCAGTTCTTC. This sequence encodes CASSQSGEYYNEQFF. Drawing the rest from reference TRBV7-2 and TRBJ2-1, the complete variable domain is GAGVSQSPSNKVTEKGKDVELRCDPISGHTALYWYRQSLGQGLEFLIYFQGNSAPDKSGLPSDRFSAERTGGSVSTLTIQRTQQEDSAVYLCASSQSGEYYNEQFFGPGTRLTVL.

This clone was detected a few times. This chain connects TRBV7-2 to TRBJ2-2; D gene uncertain. The CDR3 loop spans 15 amino acids. CDR1 is SGHTA, CDR2 FQGNSA, per germline. The V and J ends lost 1 base and 1 base respectively, with 7 bases between them. The CDR3 DNA follows: TGTGCCAGCAGCTTAGTATACGGGAACACCGGGGAGCTGTTTTTT. This gives the protein CASSLVYGNTGELFF.

Here the CDR3 DNA reads TGTGCCTGGAGTGTACCCGGGGGTAGCACTAATGAAAAACTGTTTTTT. Its protein product is CAWSVPGGSTNEKLFF. The chain couples TRBV30 to TRBJ1-4, with a weak D call TRBD1 (5 bases). CDR1 and CDR2 (germline): GTSNPN, SVGIG (reference sequence). Trimming shortened V by 0 bases and J by 2 bases, and 13 bases separated the two germline ends. The CDR3 is 16 amino acids.

The V gene is TRBV27, the J gene TRBJ2-7, with 10 bases aligning to TRBD2. This CDR3 is 15 amino acids long. The trim removed 0 bases at V and 3 bases at J, leaving 2 bases unmatched. CDR1 and CDR2 (germline): MNHEY, SMNVEV (reference sequence). The CDR3 is CASSLSSGRNYEQYF. The CDR3 bases are TGTGCCAGCAGTTTATCTAGCGGGAGGAACTACGAGCAGTACTTC.

This clone was recorded many times. The rearrangement links TRBV28 to TRBJ1-1; D is uncertain. CDR1 is MDHEN and CDR2 is SYDVKM in the germline V gene. V shed 3 bases and J shed 3 bases, with 5 bases lying between them. This CDR3 region has 12 residues. Here the CDR3 DNA reads TGTGCCAGCAGTTTTGATTACACTGAAGCTTTCTTT. Translated, it gives CASSFDYTEAFF.

The chain combines TRBV6-2 or TRBV6-3 with TRBJ1-5; D not certain. The V gene lost 5 bases and the J gene lost 0 bases, with 11 bases spanning the gap. The CDR3 contains 15 residues. Per germline, CDR1 MNHEY and CDR2 SVGEGT. CDR3 nucleotide sequence: TGTGCCAGCAGTCCCGGCCCCTATAGCAATCAGCCCCAGCATTTT. Its translation is CASSPGPYSNQPQHF.

The chain recombines TRBV29-1 with TRBJ2-2; the match to TRBD2 covers 8 bases. Per the germline V gene, CDR1 is SQVTM and CDR2 is ANQGSEA. The V gene end was trimmed by 4 bases and the J gene end by 0 bases; junction bases not matched to a gene: 1. The CDR3 sequence is 14 residues long. CDR3 residues: CSVGLATNTGELFF. The CDR3 DNA sequence: TGCAGCGTTGGACTAGCGACGAACACCGGGGAGCTGTTTTTT.

This chain joins TRBV19 and TRBJ2-1; perhaps TRBD1 as D (7 bases). The CDR3 loop spans 15 amino acids. The ends were cut back, 8 bases at V and 0 bases at J, with 14 bases in the middle. CDR1 and CDR2 (germline): LNHDA, SQIVND (reference sequence). The chain's CDR3 is CASQGGGSSYNEQFF. The CDR3 DNA is TGTGCCAGTCAGGGGGGCGGCAGCTCCTACAATGAGCAGTTCTTC. The full variable domain, completed using reference TRBV19 and TRBJ2-1, is DGGITQSPKYLFRKEGQNVTLSCEQNLNHDAMYWYRQDPGQGLRLIYYSQIVNDFQKGDIAEGYSVSREKKESFPLTVTSAQKNPTAFYLCASQGGGSSYNEQFFGPGTRLTVL.

J is TRBJ2-2 and V is TRBV6-4, with 13 bases aligning to TRBD2. J was trimmed by 3 bases and V by 6 bases; bases with no gene match: 1. Germline V gives CDR1 MRHNA, CDR2 SNTAGT. CDR3 length: 15 residues. DNA for the CDR3: TGTGCCAGCAGAGGACTAGCGGGGGACACCGGGGAGCTGTTTTTT. Its protein product is CASRGLAGDTGELFF.

V gene TRBV7-9 combines with J gene TRBJ1-1; 9 bases line up with TRBD1. Looked up from germline, CDR1 is SEHNR and CDR2 is FQNEAQ (reference sequence). The CDR3 loop spans 16 amino acids. V dropped 3 bases and J dropped 10; count of bases not matched to a gene: 15. The CDR3 is CASSFLLGQGVRGAFF. CDR3 in DNA: TGTGCCAGCAGCTTCCTCCTGGGACAGGGCGTTCGCGGAGCTTTCTTT.

Turning to this clone: This sample includes further DNA sequences coding for the same CDR3. The rearrangement uses TRBV2 and TRBJ2-3; D call uncertain. From germline, CDR1 is SNHLY and CDR2 FYNNEI. The CDR3 sequence is 11 residues long. Trimming removed 4 bases at V and 5 bases at J, with 4 bases between. The CDR3 spells CASSVLDTQYF. As DNA, the CDR3 is TGTGCCAGCAGTGTATTAGATACGCAGTATTTT.

This chain links TRBV7-2 with TRBJ2-3; 14 bases map to TRBD2. The CDR3 contains 16 residues. V lost 5 bases and J lost 3; bases outside the gene matches: 4. Germline lookup yields CDR1 SGHTA and CDR2 FQGNSA. The CDR3: CASSGRTSGGTDTQYF. In nucleotides, the CDR3 is TGTGCCAGCAGCGGGCGGACTAGCGGGGGGACAGATACGCAGTATTTT.

CDR3 nucleotides: TGTGCCAGCAGCCAAGATCAAGCGAGGGCTTTCTTT. This encodes CASSQDQARAFF. The gene calls are TRBV3-1 (or the pseudogene TRBV3-2) and TRBJ1-1; D not resolved. The CDR3 contains 12 residues. Per germline, CDR1 LGHDT and CDR2 YNNKEL (reference sequence). The V and J ends lost 0 bases and 11 bases respectively, with 10 bases between them.

This clone was detected only a few times. V gene TRBV5-4 combines with J gene TRBJ1-1, with D perhaps matching TRBD1 (5 bases). The CDR3 sequence is 15 residues long. Trimming stripped 4 bases from V and 5 bases from J, with 18 bases between. CDR1 and CDR2 from the germline V gene are SGHNT and YYREEE (reference sequence). DNA for the CDR3: TGTGCCAGCAGCCCACGGGGGGGTCTGCGGACTGAAGCTTTCTTT. The encoded protein is CASSPRGGLRTEAFF.

This clone was seen a handful of times. The V and J genes are TRBV18 and TRBJ1-2; D may be TRBD1 (6 bases). The CDR3 is made up of 13 amino acids. CDR1 is KGHSH and CDR2 is LQKENI in the germline V gene. The V gene lost 3 bases and the J gene lost 6 bases, with 11 bases spanning the gap. CDR3 region: CASSPRPGDGYTF. CDR3 in DNA: TGTGCCAGCTCACCGCGTCCAGGGGATGGCTACACCTTC.